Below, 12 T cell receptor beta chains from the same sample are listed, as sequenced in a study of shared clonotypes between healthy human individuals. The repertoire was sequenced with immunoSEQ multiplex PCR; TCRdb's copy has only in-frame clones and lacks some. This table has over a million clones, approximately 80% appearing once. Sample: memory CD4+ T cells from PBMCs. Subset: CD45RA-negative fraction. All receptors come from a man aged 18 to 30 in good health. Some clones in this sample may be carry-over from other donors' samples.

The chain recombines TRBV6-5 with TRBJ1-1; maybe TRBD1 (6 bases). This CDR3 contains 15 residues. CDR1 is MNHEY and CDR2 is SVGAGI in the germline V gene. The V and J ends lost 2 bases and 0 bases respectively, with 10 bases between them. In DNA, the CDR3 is TGTGCCAGCAGTTACGACAGGCCCTTGAACACTGAAGCTTTCTTT. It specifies CASSYDRPLNTEAFF.

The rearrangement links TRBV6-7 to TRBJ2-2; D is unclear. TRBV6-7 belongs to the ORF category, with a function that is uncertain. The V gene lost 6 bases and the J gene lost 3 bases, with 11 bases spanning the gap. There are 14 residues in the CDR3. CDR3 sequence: CASSAVRDTGELFF. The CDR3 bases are TGTGCCAGCAGCGCCGTTCGGGACACCGGGGAGCTGTTTTTT.

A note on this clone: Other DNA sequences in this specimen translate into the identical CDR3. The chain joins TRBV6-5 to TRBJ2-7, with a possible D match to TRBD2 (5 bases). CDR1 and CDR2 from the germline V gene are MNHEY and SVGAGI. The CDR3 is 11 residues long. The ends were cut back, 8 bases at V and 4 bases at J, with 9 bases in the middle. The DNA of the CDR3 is TGTGCCAGCGCAGGCGGGTACGAGCAGTACTTC. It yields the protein CASAGGYEQYF.

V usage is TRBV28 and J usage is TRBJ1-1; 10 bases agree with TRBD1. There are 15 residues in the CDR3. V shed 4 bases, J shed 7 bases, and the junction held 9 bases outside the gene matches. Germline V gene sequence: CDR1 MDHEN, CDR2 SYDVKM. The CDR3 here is CASSSSGQGGREAFF. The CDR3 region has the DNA TGTGCCAGCAGTTCATCTGGACAGGGGGGGCGTGAAGCTTTCTTT.

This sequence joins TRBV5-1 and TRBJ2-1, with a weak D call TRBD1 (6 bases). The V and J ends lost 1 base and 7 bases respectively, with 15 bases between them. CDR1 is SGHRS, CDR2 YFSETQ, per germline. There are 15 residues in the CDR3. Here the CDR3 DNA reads TGCGCCAGCAGCTTGTCAGGCCGAGGGACAAATGAGCAGTTCTTC. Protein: CASSLSGRGTNEQFF. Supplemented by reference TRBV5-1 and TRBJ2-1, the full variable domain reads KAGVTQTPRYLIKTRGQQVTLSCSPISGHRSVSWYQQTPGQGLQFLFEYFSETQRNKGNFPGRFSGRQFSNSRSEMNVSTLELGDSALYLCASSLSGRGTNEQFFGPGTRLTVL.

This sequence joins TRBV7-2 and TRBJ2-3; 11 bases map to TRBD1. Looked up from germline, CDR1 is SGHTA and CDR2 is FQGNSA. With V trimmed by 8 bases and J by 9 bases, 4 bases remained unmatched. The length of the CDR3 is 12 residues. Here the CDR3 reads CASWGQGETQYF. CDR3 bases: TGTGCCAGCTGGGGACAGGGGGAAACGCAGTATTTT.

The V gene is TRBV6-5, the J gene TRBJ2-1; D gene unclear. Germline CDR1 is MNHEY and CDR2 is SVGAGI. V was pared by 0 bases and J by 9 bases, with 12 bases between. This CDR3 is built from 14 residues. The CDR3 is CASSYSLQPGEQFF. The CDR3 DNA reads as TGTGCCAGCAGTTACTCTCTCCAGCCCGGTGAGCAGTTCTTC.

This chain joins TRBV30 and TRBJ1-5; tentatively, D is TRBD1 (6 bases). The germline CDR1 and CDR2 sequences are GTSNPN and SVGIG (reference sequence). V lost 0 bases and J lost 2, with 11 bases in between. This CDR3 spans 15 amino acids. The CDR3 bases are TGTGCCTGGAGTGTAAGTAGGACAGGCAATCAGCCCCAGCATTTT. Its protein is CAWSVSRTGNQPQHF. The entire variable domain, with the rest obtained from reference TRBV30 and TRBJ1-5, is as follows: SQTIHQWPATLVQPVGSPLSLECTVEGTSNPNLYWYRQAAGRGLQLLFYSVGIGQISSEVPQNLSASRPQDRQFILSSKKLLLSDSGFYLCAWSVSRTGNQPQHFGDGTRLSIL.

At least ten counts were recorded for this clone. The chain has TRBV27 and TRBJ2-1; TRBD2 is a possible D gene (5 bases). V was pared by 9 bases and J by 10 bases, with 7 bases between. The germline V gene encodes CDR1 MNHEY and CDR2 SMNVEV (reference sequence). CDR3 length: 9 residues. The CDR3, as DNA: TGTGCCAGACGAGGGGAGCAGTTCTTC. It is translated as CARRGEQFF.

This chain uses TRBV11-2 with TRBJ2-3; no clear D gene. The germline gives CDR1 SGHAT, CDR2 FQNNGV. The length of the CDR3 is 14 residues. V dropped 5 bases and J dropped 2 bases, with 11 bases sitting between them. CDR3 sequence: CASSPYPITDTQYF. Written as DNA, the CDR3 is TGTGCCAGCAGCCCTTACCCTATCACAGATACGCAGTATTTT.

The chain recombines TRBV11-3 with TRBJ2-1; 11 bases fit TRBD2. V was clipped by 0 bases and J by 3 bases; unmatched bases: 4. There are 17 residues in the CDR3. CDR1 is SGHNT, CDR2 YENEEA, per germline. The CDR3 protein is CASSLDWGTSGYNEQFF. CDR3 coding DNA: TGTGCCAGCAGCTTAGATTGGGGGACTAGCGGCTACAATGAGCAGTTCTTC.

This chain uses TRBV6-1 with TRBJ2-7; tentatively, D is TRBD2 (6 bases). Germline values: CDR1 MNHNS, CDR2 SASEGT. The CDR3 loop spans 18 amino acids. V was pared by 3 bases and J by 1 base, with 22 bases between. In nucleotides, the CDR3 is TGTGCCAGCAGTGAGGGCCGTCGGGAGTGGCGGTGGTCCTACGAGCAGTACTTC. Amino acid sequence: CASSEGRREWRWSYEQYF.